A single sample gave rise to the 29 T cell receptor beta chains below, sequenced in a study of tumor and adjacent non-tumor tissue in lung cancer. TCRbeta libraries were built with three rounds of nested PCR, modified from ARM-PCR. TCRdb re-called the multiplex PCR reads with MiXCR, one entry per CDR3 protein. The sample consists of about 100,000 distinct CDR3 sequences, 65% of them appearing once. No cell sorting was done before RNA was extracted from the tissue. More than 3 cm separated this lung sample from the edge of the tumor. The sequenced material came from distant non-tumor lung tissue. The receptors were sampled from a young man with non-small cell lung cancer.

On this clonotype itself: The junction shows a germline mismatch at one end, possibly a read error. V gene TRBV4-1 combines with J gene TRBJ2-7; D not resolved. CDR1 and CDR2 (germline): MGHRA, YSYEKL. This CDR3 spans 13 amino acids. The CDR3 DNA is TGCGACAGCAGCCAAGCCCCCGTGCGGGAGCAGTACTTC. Its translation: CDSSQAPVREQYF.

This clonotype has at least ten counts. The chain links TRBV6-1 to TRBJ2-1; 13 bases map to TRBD2. CDR1 is MNHNS, CDR2 SASEGT, per germline. This CDR3 is built from 14 residues. V trimming: 6 bases; J trimming: 14 bases; junction bases outside the gene matches: 10. The CDR3 here is CASREMTSGRREFF. The CDR3 region has the DNA TGTGCCAGCAGGGAAATGACTAGCGGGAGGCGGGAGTTCTTC.

The chain combines TRBV11-2 with TRBJ2-1; 9 bases line up with TRBD2. CDR3 size: 14 residues. Germline V gene lookup returns CDR1 SGHAT and CDR2 FQNNGV. Germline trimming cut 6 bases from V and 6 bases from J; bases unmatched to any gene: 6. DNA for the CDR3: TGTGCCAGCAGTTGTGCTAGCGGGGCCAATGAGCAGTTCTTC. Protein sequence: CASSCASGANEQFF.

This clonotype was seen only once. The CDR3 end shows no conserved phenylalanine or tryptophan, and so a read error is likely. The J gene is TRBJ2-2, the V gene TRBV4-3; D remains ambiguous. Germline V gene sequence: CDR1 LGHNA, CDR2 YSLEER. This CDR3 is 17 amino acids long. The CDR3 bases are TGCGCCAGCGGCCAAGACGCCCGAACTTGGAACACCGGGGAGCTGTTTCTT. Translated, it gives CASGQDARTWNTGELFL.

As concerns this clonotype: The junction does not match germline at one end; this may be a read error. V and J are TRBV5-1 and TRBJ2-1; TRBD1 agrees at 10 bases. This CDR3 region has 14 residues. The V gene's germline CDR1 is SGHRS and CDR2 YFSETQ. The CDR3 coding sequence is TGCGCCAGCAGCCGGGGACAGGGGAGCAATGAGCAGTCCTTC. Amino acid sequence: CASSRGQGSNEQSF.

In the case of this clonotype: A much larger clonotype is one base distant, so this may be a read error. The chain couples TRBV6-1 to TRBJ2-7; either TRBD1 or TRBD2 may supply D (6 bases each). The CDR3 runs 15 residues. The V gene lost 3 bases and the J gene lost 9 bases, with 21 bases spanning the gap. CDR1 and CDR2 (germline): MNHNS, SASEGT. Written as DNA, the CDR3 is TGTGCCAGCAGTGAGGAGTTACAGGGACTTCTCGTGCAGTACTTC. Protein: CASSEELQGLLVQYF.

Remarks on this clonotype: An end of the junction does not agree with germline; a read error may underlie this. This chain uses TRBV4-1 with TRBJ1-5; tentatively, D is TRBD1 (5 bases). The germline gives CDR1 MGHRA, CDR2 YSYEKL. CDR3 length equals 14 residues. CDR3 protein: CASIQDSSNQAQHF. The CDR3 DNA is TGCGCCAGCATCCAAGACAGTAGCAATCAGGCCCAGCATTTT.

The rearrangement uses TRBV7-9 and TRBJ1-4; D gene uncertain. The germline gives CDR1 SEHNR, CDR2 FQNEAQ (reference sequence). The CDR3 is 14 residues long. V lost 9 bases and J 5 bases, leaving 16 bases between the germline ends. The CDR3 region is CARSTRAANEKLFF. For the CDR3, the DNA is TGTGCCAGGAGCACACGAGCAGCCAATGAAAAACTGTTTTTT.

This clonotype appeared many times. This rearrangement joins TRBV10-3 to TRBJ2-7; tentative D call: TRBD2 (6 bases). Per germline, CDR1 ENHRY and CDR2 SYGVKD. The V end was cut by 0 bases, the J end by 4 bases, with 10 bases between. The CDR3 length is 14 residues. CDR3 nucleotides: TGTGCCATCAGTGAGTCGGAGGAGGGGTACGAGCAGTACTTC. Residues: CAISESEEGYEQYF.

On this clonotype: This clone may be a read error of a much larger clone one base away. This sequence joins TRBV6-1 and TRBJ2-1; 15 nucleotides agree with TRBD2. V shed 7 bases and J 12 bases; nucleotides not matched to a gene: 10. This CDR3 spans 15 amino acids. Germline V gene sequence: CDR1 MNHNS, CDR2 SASEGT. The CDR3 loop is CASMGTSGRRYGQFF. CDR3 bases: TGTGCCAGCATGGGGACTAGCGGGAGGAGGTATGGGCAGTTCTTC.

On this clonotype: One base away lies a much larger clone, so this may be a sequencing read error. The chain couples TRBV5-4 to TRBJ1-2; D gene uncertain. Germline assignment: CDR1 SGHNT and CDR2 YYREEE (reference sequence). The CDR3 sequence is 13 residues long. As DNA, the CDR3 is TGTGCCAACAGCTCGGGCAGAGAGATCGGCTACACCTTC. It translates to CANSSGREIGYTF.

In this sample, this clonotype turned up once. This chain links TRBV12-3 or TRBV12-4 with TRBJ2-7; no firm D call. CDR3 size: 12 residues. V was clipped by 7 bases and J by 5 bases, with 12 bases between them. The CDR3 here is CASIGSAHEQYF. CDR3 DNA sequence: TGTGCCAGCATCGGATCGGCCCACGAGCAGTACTTC.

This CDR3 reads CVTSFSSGTANEQFF. The CDR3 DNA is TGTGTCACCAGCTTCTCCAGCGGGACTGCGAATGAGCAGTTCTTC. This chain joins TRBV11-2 and TRBJ2-1; 7 bases map to TRBD2. Germline assignment: CDR1 SGHAT and CDR2 FQNNGV. The CDR3 has 15 residues.

This clonotype appeared once. The gene calls are TRBV7-6 and TRBJ1-4, with no clear D. The CDR3 is 15 residues long. Trimming shortened V by 5 bases and J by 0 bases, and 10 bases separated the two germline ends. The germline CDR1 and CDR2 sequences are SGHVS and FNYEAQ. DNA for the CDR3: TGTGCCAGCAGCCCCCGGTTGGCAACTAATGAAAAACTGTTTTTT. It yields the protein CASSPRLATNEKLFF. Full variable domain (outside the CDR3, taken from reference TRBV7-6 and TRBJ1-4): GAGVSQSPRYKVTKRGQDVALRCDPISGHVSLYWYRQALGQGPEFLTYFNYEAQQDKSGLPNDRFSAERPEGSISTLTIQRTEQRDSAMYRCASSPRLATNEKLFFGSGTQLSVL.

This clonotype was seen a handful of times. The V call is TRBV11-2, the J call TRBJ2-1; D might be TRBD1 (6 bases). The CDR3 sequence is 18 residues long. The germline CDR1 and CDR2 sequences are SGHAT and FQNNGV. V was cut by 1 base and J by 2 bases, with 18 bases left in between. CDR3 amino acids: CASSLGPPRTATYNEQFF. CDR3 sequence (DNA): TGTGCCAGCAGCTTAGGCCCCCCAAGGACAGCTACCTACAATGAGCAGTTCTTC.

This clonotype was counted a few times. This chain connects TRBV7-9 to TRBJ2-3; the match to TRBD1 covers 9 bases. V was pared by 4 bases and J by 1 base, with 3 bases of the junction left unmatched. This CDR3 region has 15 residues. Looked up from germline, CDR1 is SEHNR and CDR2 is FQNEAQ (reference sequence). CDR3 region: CASSWTGDRTDTQYF. The CDR3 bases are TGTGCCAGCAGCTGGACAGGGGACCGCACAGATACGCAGTATTTT.

This clonotype was detected many times. The rearrangement links TRBV11-2 to TRBJ2-3; a possible D gene is TRBD2 (5 bases). The germline V gene has CDR1 SGHAT and CDR2 FQNNGV. This CDR3 has 16 residues. Trimming pared 3 bases from V and 0 bases from J, leaving 13 bases between. The CDR3 bases are TGTGCCAGCAGCTTCTCGGGAAGCTTTAGCACAGATACGCAGTATTTT. Protein product: CASSFSGSFSTDTQYF.

Worth noting for this clonotype: This could be a read error, since a much larger clone is one nucleotide away. This is likely a read error, given that the CDR3 carries no conserved phenylalanine or tryptophan at its end. The rearrangement uses TRBV7-3 and TRBJ2-5; D not resolved. Per the germline V gene, CDR1 is SGHTA and CDR2 is FQGTGA. This CDR3 comprises 13 residues. Trimming shortened V by 4 bases and J by 5 bases, and 11 bases separated the two germline ends. The chain's CDR3 is CASSSSSGETQYI. CDR3 nucleotides: TGTGCCAGCAGCTCGTCGTCTGGGGAGACCCAGTACATC.

In regard to this clonotype: One end of the junction is discordant with germline, which a read error may explain. The chain joins TRBV6-2 or TRBV6-3 to TRBJ2-1, with a tentative D call TRBD2 (5 bases). The CDR3 contains 13 residues. Germline V gene lookup returns CDR1 MNHEY and CDR2 SVGEGT. CDR3 protein: CATKDWTYSEPFF. Here the CDR3 DNA reads TGTGCCACCAAGGACTGGACCTACAGTGAGCCGTTCTTC.

Notes on this clonotype: Since no conserved phenylalanine or tryptophan closes the CDR3, a read error is the likely cause. The chain links TRBV11-2 to TRBJ2-5; a possible D gene is TRBD1 (8 bases). The CDR3 loop spans 15 amino acids. Germline assignment: CDR1 SGHAT and CDR2 FQNNGV. Trimming shortened V by 1 base and J by 3 bases, and 12 bases separated the two germline ends. The CDR3 sequence: CASSLVTGGEETQYL. The CDR3 nucleotides read TGTGCCAGCAGCTTAGTTACAGGGGGGGAAGAGACCCAGTACTTA.

This clonotype showed up just a few times. A much larger clone differs from this one at a single base, so this may be a read error. Here the CDR3 omits its conserved ending phenylalanine or tryptophan, so a read error is the likely source. The V gene is TRBV12-3 or TRBV12-4, the J gene TRBJ2-7, with TRBD2 identical over 12 bases. Germline trimming cut 4 bases from V and 6 bases from J; bases unmatched to any gene: 1. The CDR3 has 13 amino acids. The CDR3 nucleotides read TGTGCCAGCAGTTGGGGACTAGCGGGCGAGCAGTACTCC. This sequence encodes CASSWGLAGEQYS.

This clonotype was seen a handful of times. The junction shows a germline mismatch at one end, possibly a read error. The rearrangement uses TRBV7-2 and TRBJ2-7; 11 bases line up with TRBD2. The CDR3 runs 14 residues. Looked up from germline, CDR1 is SGHTA and CDR2 is FQGNSA. The CDR3 bases are TGTGCCAGCACTAGCGGGAGGAACTCCTATGAGCAGTACTTC. Translated, it gives CASTSGRNSYEQYF.

This clonotype was found a few times. The gene calls are TRBV11-1 and TRBJ2-7, with 8 bases that match TRBD2. The CDR3 consists of 15 residues. The V gene's germline CDR1 is SGHAT and CDR2 FQDESV (reference sequence). V lost 5 bases to trimming and J lost 0 bases; unmatched junction nucleotides: 6. Here the CDR3 reads CASSLHGTSSYEQYF. The DNA of the CDR3 is TGTGCCAGCAGCCTTCACGGGACTAGCTCCTACGAGCAGTACTTC. Filled out from reference TRBV11-1 and TRBJ2-7, the complete variable domain reads EAEVAQSPRYKITEKSQAVAFWCDPISGHATLYWYRQILGQGPELLVQFQDESVVDDSQLPKDRFSAERLKGVDSTLKIQPAELGDSAMYLCASSLHGTSSYEQYFGPGTRLTVT.

Worth noting for this clonotype: One end of the junction does not line up with germline, which may come from a read error. The V gene is TRBV11-2, the J gene TRBJ1-6, with D possibly being TRBD1 (5 bases). Germline-derived CDR1 and CDR2 are SGHAT and FQNNGV. The CDR3 runs to 14 residues. In nucleotides, the CDR3 is TGTGCGAGCAGCCCCCGACAGTGGGTTTCACCCCTCCACTTT. This translates into CASSPRQWVSPLHF.

This clonotype was found many times. This chain links TRBV11-2 with TRBJ2-1; 10 bases align to TRBD2. This CDR3 contains 15 residues. V dropped 5 bases and J dropped 4; count of bases not matched to a gene: 5. In germline, CDR1 is SGHAT, CDR2 FQNNGV. The CDR3 DNA reads as TGTGCCAGCAGCCTCCTAGCGGGAGATTACAATGAGCAGTTCTTC. It specifies CASSLLAGDYNEQFF.

This chain connects TRBV20-1 to TRBJ2-1; a weak D match, TRBD1 (5 bases). Trimming took 6 bases from V and 10 from J, leaving 16 bases between them. This CDR3 comprises 12 residues. CDR1 and CDR2 (germline): DFQATT, SNEGSKA (reference sequence). In nucleotides, the CDR3 is TGCAGTGCCCCCGCGACAGAGAGAGAGCAGTTCTTC. It is translated as CSAPATEREQFF.

With respect to this clonotype: The junction and the germline gene differ at one end; a read error may be behind it. V gene TRBV12-3 or TRBV12-4 combines with J gene TRBJ2-4; D is possibly TRBD1 (5 bases). This CDR3 region has 13 residues. CDR3 sequence reads: CALTAGSKSIQYF. Here the CDR3 DNA reads TGTGCCTTGACCGCAGGGTCCAAAAGCATTCAGTACTTC.

This clonotype has only a few counts. A much larger clone lies one base from this, so it may be a read error. The gene calls are TRBV10-1 and TRBJ2-7; 7 bases line up with TRBD2. Germline values: CDR1 WNHNN, CDR2 SYGVQD (reference sequence). This CDR3 has 14 residues. This CDR3 is CANSDGGTMYEQYF. CDR3 DNA: TGCGCCAACAGTGACGGGGGGACTATGTACGAGCAGTACTTC.

This clonotype was observed a single time. The conserved closing phenylalanine or tryptophan is absent in this CDR3, likely reflecting a read error. V usage is TRBV11-3 and J usage is TRBJ2-7; 8 positions match TRBD2. The junction had 9 bases not matched to a gene; V was cut back by 7 bases and J by 4 bases. There are 14 residues in the CDR3. Per the germline V gene, CDR1 is SGHNT and CDR2 is YENEEA. This CDR3 reads CASIPTTGGYEQYS. The CDR3 nucleotides read TGTGCCAGCATCCCGACGACGGGGGGGTACGAGCAGTACTCC.